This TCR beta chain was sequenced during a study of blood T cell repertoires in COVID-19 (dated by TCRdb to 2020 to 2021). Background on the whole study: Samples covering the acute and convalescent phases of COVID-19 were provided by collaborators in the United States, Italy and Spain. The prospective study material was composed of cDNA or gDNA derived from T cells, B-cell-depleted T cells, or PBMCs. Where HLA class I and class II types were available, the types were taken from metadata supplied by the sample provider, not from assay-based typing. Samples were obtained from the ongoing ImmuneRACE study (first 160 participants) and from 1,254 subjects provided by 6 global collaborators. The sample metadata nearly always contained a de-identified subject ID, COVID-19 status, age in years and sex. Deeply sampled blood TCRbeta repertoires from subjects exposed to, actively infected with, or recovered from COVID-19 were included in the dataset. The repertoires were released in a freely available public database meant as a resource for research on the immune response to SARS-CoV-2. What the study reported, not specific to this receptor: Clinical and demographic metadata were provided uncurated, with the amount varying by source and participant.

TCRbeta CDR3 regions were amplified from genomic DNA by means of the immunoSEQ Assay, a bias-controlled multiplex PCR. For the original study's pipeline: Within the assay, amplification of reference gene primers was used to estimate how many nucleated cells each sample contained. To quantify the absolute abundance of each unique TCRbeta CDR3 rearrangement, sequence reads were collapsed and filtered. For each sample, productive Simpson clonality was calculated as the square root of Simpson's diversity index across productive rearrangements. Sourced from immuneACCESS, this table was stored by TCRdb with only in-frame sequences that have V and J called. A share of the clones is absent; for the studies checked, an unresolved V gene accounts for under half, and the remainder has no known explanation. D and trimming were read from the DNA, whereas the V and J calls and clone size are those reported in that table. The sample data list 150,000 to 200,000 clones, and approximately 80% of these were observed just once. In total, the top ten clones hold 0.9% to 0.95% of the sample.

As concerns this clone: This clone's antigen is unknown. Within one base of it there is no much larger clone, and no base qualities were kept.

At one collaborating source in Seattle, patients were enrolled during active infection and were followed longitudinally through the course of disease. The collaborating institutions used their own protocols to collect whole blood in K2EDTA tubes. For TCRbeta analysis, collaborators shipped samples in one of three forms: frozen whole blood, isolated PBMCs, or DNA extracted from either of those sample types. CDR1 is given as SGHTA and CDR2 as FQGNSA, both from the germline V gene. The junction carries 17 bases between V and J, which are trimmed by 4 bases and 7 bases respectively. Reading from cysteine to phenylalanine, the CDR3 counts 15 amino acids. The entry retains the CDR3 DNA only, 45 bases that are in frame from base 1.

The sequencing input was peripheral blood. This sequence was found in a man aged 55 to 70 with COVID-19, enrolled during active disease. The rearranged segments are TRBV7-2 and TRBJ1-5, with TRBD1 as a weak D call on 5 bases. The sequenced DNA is TGTGCCAGCAGCTCCGGTTTGGGGGGTCGGCAGCCCCAGCATTTT. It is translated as CASSSGLGGRQPQHF.